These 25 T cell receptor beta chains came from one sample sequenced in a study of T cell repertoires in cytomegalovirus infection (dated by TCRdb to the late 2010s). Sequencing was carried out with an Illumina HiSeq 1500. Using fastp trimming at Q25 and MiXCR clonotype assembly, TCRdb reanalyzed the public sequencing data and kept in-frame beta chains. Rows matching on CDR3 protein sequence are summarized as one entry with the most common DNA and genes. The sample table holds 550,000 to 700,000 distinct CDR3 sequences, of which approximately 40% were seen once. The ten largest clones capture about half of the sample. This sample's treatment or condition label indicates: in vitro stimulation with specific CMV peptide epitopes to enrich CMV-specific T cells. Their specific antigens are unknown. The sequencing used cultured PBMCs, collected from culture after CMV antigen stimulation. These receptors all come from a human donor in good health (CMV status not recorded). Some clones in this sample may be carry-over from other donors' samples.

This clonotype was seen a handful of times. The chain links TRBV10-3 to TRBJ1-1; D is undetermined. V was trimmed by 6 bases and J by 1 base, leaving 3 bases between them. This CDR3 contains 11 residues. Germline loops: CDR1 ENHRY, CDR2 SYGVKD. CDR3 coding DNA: TGTGCCATCAGGGAGAACACTGAAGCTTTCTTT. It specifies CAIRENTEAFF.

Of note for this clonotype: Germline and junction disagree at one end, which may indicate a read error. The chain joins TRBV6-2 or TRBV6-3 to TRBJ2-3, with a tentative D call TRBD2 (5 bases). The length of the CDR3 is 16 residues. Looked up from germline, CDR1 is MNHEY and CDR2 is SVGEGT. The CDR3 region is CASRSLFLGGSDTHYF. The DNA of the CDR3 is TGTGCCAGCAGGTCCTTATTTTTAGGAGGATCAGATACGCACTATTTT.

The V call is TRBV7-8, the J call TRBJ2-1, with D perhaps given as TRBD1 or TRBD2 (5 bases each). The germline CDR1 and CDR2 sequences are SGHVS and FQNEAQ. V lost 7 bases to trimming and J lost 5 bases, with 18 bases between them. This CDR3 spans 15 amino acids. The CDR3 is CASIKGSRDNNEQFF. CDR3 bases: TGTGCCAGCATCAAGGGGTCTCGGGATAACAATGAGCAGTTCTTC.

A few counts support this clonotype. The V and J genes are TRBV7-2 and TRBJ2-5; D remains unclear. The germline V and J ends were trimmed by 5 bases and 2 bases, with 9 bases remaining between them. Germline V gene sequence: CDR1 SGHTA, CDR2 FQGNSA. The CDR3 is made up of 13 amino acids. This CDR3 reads CASSPYLQETQYF. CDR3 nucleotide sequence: TGTGCCAGCAGCCCGTACCTACAAGAGACCCAGTACTTC.

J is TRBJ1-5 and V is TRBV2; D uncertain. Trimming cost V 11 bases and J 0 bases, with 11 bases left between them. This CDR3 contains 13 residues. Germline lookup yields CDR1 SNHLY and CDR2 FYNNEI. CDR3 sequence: CASAPYSNQPQHF. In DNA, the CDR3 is TGTGCCTCCGCCCCATATAGCAATCAGCCCCAGCATTTT.

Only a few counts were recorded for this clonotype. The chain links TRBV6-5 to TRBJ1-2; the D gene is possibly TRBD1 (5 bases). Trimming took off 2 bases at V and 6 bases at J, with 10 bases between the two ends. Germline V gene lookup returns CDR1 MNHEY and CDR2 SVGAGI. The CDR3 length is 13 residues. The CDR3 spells CASSYELGDGYTF. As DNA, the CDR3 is TGTGCCAGCAGTTACGAACTAGGGGATGGCTACACCTTC.

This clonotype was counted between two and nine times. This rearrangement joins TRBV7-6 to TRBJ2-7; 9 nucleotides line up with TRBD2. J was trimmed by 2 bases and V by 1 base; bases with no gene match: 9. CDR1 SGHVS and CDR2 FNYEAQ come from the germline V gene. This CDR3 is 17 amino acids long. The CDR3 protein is CASSLVPGTSSPYEQYF. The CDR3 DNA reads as TGTGCCAGCAGCTTAGTCCCGGGGACTAGCTCCCCCTACGAGCAGTACTTC.

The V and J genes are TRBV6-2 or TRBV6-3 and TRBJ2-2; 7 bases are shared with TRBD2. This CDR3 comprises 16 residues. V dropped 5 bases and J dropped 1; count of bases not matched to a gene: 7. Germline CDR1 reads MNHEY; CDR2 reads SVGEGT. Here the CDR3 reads CASSRTSVGNTGELFF. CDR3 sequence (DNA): TGTGCCAGCAGTCGTACTAGCGTTGGGAACACCGGGGAGCTGTTTTTT.

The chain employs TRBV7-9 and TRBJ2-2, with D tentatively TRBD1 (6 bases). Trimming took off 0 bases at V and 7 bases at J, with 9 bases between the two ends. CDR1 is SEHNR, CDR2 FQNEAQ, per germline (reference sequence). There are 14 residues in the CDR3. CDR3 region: CASSLAGGVGELFF. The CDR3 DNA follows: TGTGCCAGCAGCTTAGCTGGGGGCGTCGGGGAGCTGTTTTTT.

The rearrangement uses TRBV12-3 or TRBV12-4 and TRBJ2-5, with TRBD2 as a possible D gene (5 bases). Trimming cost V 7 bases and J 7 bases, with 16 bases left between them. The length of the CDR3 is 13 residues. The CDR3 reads CASNSRVGGTQYF. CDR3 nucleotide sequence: TGTGCCAGCAACTCCCGGGTAGGAGGGACCCAGTACTTC.

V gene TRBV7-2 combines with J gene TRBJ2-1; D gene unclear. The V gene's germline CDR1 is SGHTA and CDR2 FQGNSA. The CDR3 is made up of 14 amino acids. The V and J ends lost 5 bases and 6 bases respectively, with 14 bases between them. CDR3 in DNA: TGTGCCAGCAGCCCAAGCGCGGACGGCAATGAGCAGTTCTTC. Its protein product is CASSPSADGNEQFF.

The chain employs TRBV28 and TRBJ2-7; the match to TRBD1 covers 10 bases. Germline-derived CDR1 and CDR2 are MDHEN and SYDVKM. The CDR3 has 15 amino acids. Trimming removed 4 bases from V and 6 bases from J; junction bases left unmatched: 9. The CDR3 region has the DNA TGTGCCAGCAGTTCTCCGGGACAGGGGAACTCCGAGCAGTACTTC. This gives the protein CASSSPGQGNSEQYF.

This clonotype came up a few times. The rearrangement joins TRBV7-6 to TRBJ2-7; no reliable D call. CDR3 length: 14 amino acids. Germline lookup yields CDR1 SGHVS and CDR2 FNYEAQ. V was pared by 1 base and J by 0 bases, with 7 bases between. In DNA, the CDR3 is TGTGCCAGCAGCTTAGTACGTAGCTCCTACGAGCAGTACTTC. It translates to CASSLVRSSYEQYF.

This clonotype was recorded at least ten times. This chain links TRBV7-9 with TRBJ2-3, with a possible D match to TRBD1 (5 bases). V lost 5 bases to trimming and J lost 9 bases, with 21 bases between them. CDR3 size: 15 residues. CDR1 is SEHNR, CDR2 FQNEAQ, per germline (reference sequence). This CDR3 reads CASSLSGIGAGTQYF. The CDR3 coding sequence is TGTGCCAGCAGCCTATCCGGCATCGGCGCAGGGACGCAGTATTTT.

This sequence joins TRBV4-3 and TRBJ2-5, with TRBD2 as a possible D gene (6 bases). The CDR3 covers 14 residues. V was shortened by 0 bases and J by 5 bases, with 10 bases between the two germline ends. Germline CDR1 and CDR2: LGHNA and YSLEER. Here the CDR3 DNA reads TGCGCCAGCAGCCAAGATAGGGCGGGGGAGACCCAGTACTTC. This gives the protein CASSQDRAGETQYF.

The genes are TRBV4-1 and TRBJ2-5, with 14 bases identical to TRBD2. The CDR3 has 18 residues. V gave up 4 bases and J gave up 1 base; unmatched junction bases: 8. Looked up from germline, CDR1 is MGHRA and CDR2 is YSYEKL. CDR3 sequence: CASSPRTSGGTFQETQYF. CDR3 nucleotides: TGCGCCAGCAGCCCCAGGACTAGCGGGGGGACCTTCCAAGAGACCCAGTACTTC.

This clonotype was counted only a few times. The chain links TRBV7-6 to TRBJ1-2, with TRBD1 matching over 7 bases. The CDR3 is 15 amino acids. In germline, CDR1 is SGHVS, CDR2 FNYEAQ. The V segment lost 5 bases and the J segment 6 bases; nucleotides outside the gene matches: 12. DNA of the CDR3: TGTGCCAGCAGCAATCAGGGGGGGGCGTGGGATGGCTACACCTTC. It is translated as CASSNQGGAWDGYTF.

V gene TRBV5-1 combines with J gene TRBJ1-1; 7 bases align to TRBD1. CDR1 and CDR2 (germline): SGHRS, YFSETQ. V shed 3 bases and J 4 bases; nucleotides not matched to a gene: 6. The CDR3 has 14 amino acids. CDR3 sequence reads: CASSYDRESTEAFF. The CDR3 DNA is TGCGCCAGCAGCTACGACAGGGAGAGCACTGAAGCTTTCTTT.

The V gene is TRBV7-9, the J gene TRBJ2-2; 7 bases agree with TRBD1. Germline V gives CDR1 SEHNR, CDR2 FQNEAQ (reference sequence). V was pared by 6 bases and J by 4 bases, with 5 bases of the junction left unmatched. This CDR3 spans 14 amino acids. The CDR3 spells CASRPTGPTGELFF. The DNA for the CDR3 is TGTGCCAGCAGGCCGACAGGGCCCACCGGGGAGCTGTTTTTT.

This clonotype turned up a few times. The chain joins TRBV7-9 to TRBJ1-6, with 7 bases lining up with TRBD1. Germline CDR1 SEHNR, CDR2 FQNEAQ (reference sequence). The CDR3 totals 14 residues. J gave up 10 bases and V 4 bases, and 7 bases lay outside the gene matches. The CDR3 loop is CASSSGDSWSPLHF. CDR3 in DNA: TGTGCCAGCAGCTCAGGGGACAGCTGGTCACCCCTCCACTTT.

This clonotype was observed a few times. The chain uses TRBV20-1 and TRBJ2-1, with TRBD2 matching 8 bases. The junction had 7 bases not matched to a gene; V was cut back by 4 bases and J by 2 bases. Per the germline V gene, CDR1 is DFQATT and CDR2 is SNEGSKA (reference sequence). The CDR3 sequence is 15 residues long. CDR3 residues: CSAMFSGTAYNEQFF. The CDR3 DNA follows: TGCAGTGCTATGTTTAGCGGGACCGCCTACAATGAGCAGTTCTTC.

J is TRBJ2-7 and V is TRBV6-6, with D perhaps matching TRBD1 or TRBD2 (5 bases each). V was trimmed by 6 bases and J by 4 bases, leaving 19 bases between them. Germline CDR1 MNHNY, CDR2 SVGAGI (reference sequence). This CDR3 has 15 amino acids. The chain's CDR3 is CASRGRGTGPYEQYF. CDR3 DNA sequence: TGTGCCAGCAGGGGTCGAGGGACGGGGCCTTACGAGCAGTACTTC.

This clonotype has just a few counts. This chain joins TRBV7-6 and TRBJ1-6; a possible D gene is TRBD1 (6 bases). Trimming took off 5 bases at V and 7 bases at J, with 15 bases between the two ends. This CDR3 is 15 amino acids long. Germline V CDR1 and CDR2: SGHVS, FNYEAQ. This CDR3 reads CASSPRDNPNSPLHF. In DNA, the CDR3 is TGTGCCAGCAGCCCAAGGGACAACCCAAATTCACCCCTCCACTTT.

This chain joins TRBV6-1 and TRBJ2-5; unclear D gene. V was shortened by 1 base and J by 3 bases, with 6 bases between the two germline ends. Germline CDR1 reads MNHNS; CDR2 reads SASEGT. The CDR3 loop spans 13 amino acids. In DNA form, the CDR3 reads TGTGCCAGCAGTGAAGGCAGAAAAGAGACCCAGTACTTC. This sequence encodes CASSEGRKETQYF.

CDR3 amino acids: CASSFWNRPTDTQYF. The CDR3 DNA reads TGTGCCAGCAGCTTCTGGAACAGGCCCACAGATACGCAGTATTTT. The J gene is TRBJ2-3, the V gene TRBV5-4, with D possibly being TRBD1 (5 bases). Germline V gene data show CDR1 as SGHNT and CDR2 as YYREEE (reference sequence). Trimming cost V 2 bases and J 2 bases, with 12 bases left between them. The length of the CDR3 is 15 residues.